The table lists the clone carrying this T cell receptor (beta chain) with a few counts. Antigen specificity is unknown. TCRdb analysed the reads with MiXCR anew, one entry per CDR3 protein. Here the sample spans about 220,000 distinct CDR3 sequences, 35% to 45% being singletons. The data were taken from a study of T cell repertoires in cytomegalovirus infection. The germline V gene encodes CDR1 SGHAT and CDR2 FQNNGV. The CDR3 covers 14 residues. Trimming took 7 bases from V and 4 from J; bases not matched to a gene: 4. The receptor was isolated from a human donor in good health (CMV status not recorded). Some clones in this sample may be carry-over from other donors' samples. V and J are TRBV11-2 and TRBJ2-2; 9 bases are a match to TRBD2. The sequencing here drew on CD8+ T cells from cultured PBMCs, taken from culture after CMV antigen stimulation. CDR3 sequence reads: CASTLAGPTGELFF. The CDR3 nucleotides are TGTGCCAGCACCCTAGCGGGACCCACCGGGGAGCTGTTTTTT.